The 14 T cell receptor beta chains below come from one sample, sequenced in a study of blood T cell repertoires in COVID-19. Only in-frame clones appear in the TCRdb table, and some are missing; sequencing was by immunoSEQ multiplex PCR. The data show approximately 230,000 clones, just over 85% seen once. Material for sequencing was peripheral blood. All receptors come from a man older than 75 with acute or convalescent COVID-19.

CDR3 nucleotide sequence: TGTGCCACCAGCACTCTGGGGCGGTCCTCTGGAAACACCATATATTTT. This translates into CATSTLGRSSGNTIYF. This chain links TRBV15 with TRBJ1-3, with D possibly matching TRBD1 (5 bases). Trimming removed 4 bases from V and 0 bases from J, with 13 bases in between. The CDR3 totals 16 residues. The germline V gene has CDR1 LNHNV and CDR2 YYDKDF (reference sequence). Variable domain in full (rest from reference TRBV15 and TRBJ1-3): DAMVIQNPRYQVTQFGKPVTLSCSQTLNHNVMYWYQQKSSQAPKLLFHYYDKDFNNEADTPDNFQSRRPNTSFCFLDIRSPGLGDTAMYLCATSTLGRSSGNTIYFGEGSWLTVV.

The chain couples TRBV7-2 to TRBJ2-1; 9 bases are a match to TRBD2. V dropped 5 bases and J dropped 0; count of bases not matched to a gene: 2. This CDR3 region has 15 residues. The germline CDR1 and CDR2 sequences are SGHTA and FQGNSA. CDR3 bases: TGTGCCAGCAGCCCGACTAGCGGCTCCTACAATGAGCAGTTCTTC. Translated: CASSPTSGSYNEQFF. Combining the CDR3 with reference TRBV7-2 and TRBJ2-1 gives the whole variable domain GAGVSQSPSNKVTEKGKDVELRCDPISGHTALYWYRQSLGQGLEFLIYFQGNSAPDKSGLPSDRFSAERTGGSVSTLTIQRTQQEDSAVYLCASSPTSGSYNEQFFGPGTRLTVL.

This chain connects TRBV7-9 to TRBJ1-3; the D is unclear. CDR1 is SEHNR and CDR2 is FQNEAQ in the germline V gene (reference sequence). The CDR3 extends over 14 amino acids. Trimming took off 5 bases at V and 4 bases at J, with 12 bases between the two ends. DNA of the CDR3: TGTGCCAGCAGCGCAGACGGGAGAGGAAACACCATATATTTT. Its translation is CASSADGRGNTIYF.

This chain joins TRBV6-1 and TRBJ2-5, with a tentative D call TRBD2 (5 bases). Trimming cost V 0 bases and J 14 bases, with 13 bases left between them. Germline CDR1 reads MNHNS; CDR2 reads SASEGT. The CDR3 length is 12 residues. The CDR3 reads CASSEAERRIYF. The DNA of the CDR3 is TGTGCCAGCAGTGAAGCTGAGCGGAGGATATACTTC.

V is TRBV2 and J is TRBJ2-5; the match to TRBD2 covers 10 bases. The CDR3 has 15 residues. With V trimmed by 4 bases and J by 4 bases, 6 bases remained unmatched. Germline CDR1 SNHLY, CDR2 FYNNEI. CDR3 in DNA: TGTGCCAGCAGTGCCAGCGGGAGGGCCGGAGAGACCCAGTACTTC. The encoded protein is CASSASGRAGETQYF.

This clone was seen only a few times. This chain connects TRBV7-3 to TRBJ2-3; 8 nucleotides align to TRBD1. The CDR3 spans 14 residues. The J segment lost 4 bases and the V segment lost 3 bases, leaving 3 bases of the junction unmatched. From germline, CDR1 is SGHTA and CDR2 FQGTGA. The CDR3 DNA reads TGTGCCAGCAGCTTGAACAGGGGGGCAGATACGCAGTATTTT. Translating it yields CASSLNRGADTQYF. The variable domain in full, completed from reference TRBV7-3 and TRBJ2-3, reads GAGVSQTPSNKVTEKGKYVELRCDPISGHTALYWYRQSLGQGPEFLIYFQGTGAADDSGLPNDRFFAVRPEGSVSTLKIQRTERGDSAVYLCASSLNRGADTQYFGPGTRLTVL.

CDR3 protein: CASSEIIRGAYNYGYTF. The CDR3 nucleotides are TGTGCCAGCAGTGAAATTATCCGGGGGGCGTATAACTATGGCTACACCTTC. The chain uses TRBV2 and TRBJ1-2; perhaps TRBD1 as D (6 bases). The CDR3 totals 17 residues. Per the germline V gene, CDR1 is SNHLY and CDR2 is FYNNEI. With 2 bases removed from V and 1 base from J, the gap between germline ends came to 17 bases.

The rearrangement joins TRBV6-6 to TRBJ2-3, with a tentative D call TRBD2 (6 bases). V was pared by 4 bases and J by 4 bases, with 12 bases between. CDR3 length: 14 amino acids. Germline assignment: CDR1 MNHNY and CDR2 SVGAGI (reference sequence). Written as DNA, the CDR3 is TGTGCCAGCAGTTGGGGCGGGGAGGCAGATACGCAGTATTTT. Amino acids: CASSWGGEADTQYF.

The chain recombines TRBV3-1 (or the pseudogene TRBV3-2) with TRBJ1-1; D unclear. Trimming took off 4 bases at V and 4 bases at J, with 13 bases between the two ends. The V gene's germline CDR1 is LGHDT and CDR2 YNNKEL (reference sequence). This CDR3 comprises 14 residues. CDR3 nucleotide sequence: TGTGCCAGCAGCCTATTGGCGGGGATCACTGAAGCTTTCTTT. Its protein product is CASSLLAGITEAFF.

This clone was seen a single time. The rearrangement joins TRBV3-1 (or the pseudogene TRBV3-2) to TRBJ1-1; 7 bases are a match to TRBD1. Germline trimming cut 4 bases from V and 6 bases from J; bases unmatched to any gene: 8. CDR1 LGHDT and CDR2 YNNKEL come from the germline V gene (reference sequence). The CDR3 extends over 14 amino acids. As DNA, the CDR3 is TGTGCCAGCAGCCCCCCCAGGGGGAAGGCTGAAGCTTTCTTT. Protein: CASSPPRGKAEAFF.

The V and J genes are TRBV21-1 and TRBJ2-3; TRBD2 was called by the table and not checked on the DNA. TRBV21-1 is reported as a pseudogene. The CDR3 spans 22 residues. CDR3 region: CASSKDKSLVVRDCWSTDTQYF. The CDR3 nucleotides are TGTGCCAGCAGCAAAGACAAATCCTTAGTAGTAAGGGACTGTTGGAGCACAGATACGCAGTATTTT.

J is TRBJ1-1 and V is TRBV6-5; tentative D call: TRBD1 (6 bases). Germline assignment: CDR1 MNHEY and CDR2 SVGAGI. V lost 7 bases, J lost 2 bases, and 11 bases lay in between. CDR3 length: 13 residues. CDR3 coding DNA: TGTGCCAGCACCGAGGACAGAAACACTGAAGCTTTCTTT. Translation gives CASTEDRNTEAFF.

The chain joins TRBV9 to TRBJ2-6; D remains ambiguous. V lost 0 bases and J 5 bases, leaving 6 bases between the germline ends. The V gene's germline CDR1 is SGDLS and CDR2 YYNGEE. The CDR3 covers 14 residues. The CDR3 here is CASSVGNRANVLTF. The CDR3 nucleotides read TGTGCCAGCAGCGTAGGAAACAGGGCCAACGTCCTGACTTTC. The whole variable domain, filled in from reference TRBV9 and TRBJ2-6, reads DSGVTQTPKHLITATGQRVTLRCSPRSGDLSVYWYQQSLDQGLQFLIQYYNGEERAKGNILERFSAQQFPDLHSELNLSSLELGDSALYFCASSVGNRANVLTFGAGSRLTVL.

This clone was recorded only once. The V and J genes are TRBV7-8 and TRBJ1-6; D is perhaps TRBD1 (5 bases). CDR3 length: 16 residues. Trimming stripped 2 bases from V and 10 bases from J, with 18 bases between. Germline V gene lookup returns CDR1 SGHVS and CDR2 FQNEAQ. Here the CDR3 reads CASSLIGGTFDSPLHF. The CDR3 coding sequence is TGTGCCAGCAGCTTAATTGGGGGGACTTTCGACTCACCCCTCCACTTT.